The 10 T cell receptor beta chains reported below all come from one sample, sequenced in a study of blood T cell repertoires in COVID-19 (TCRdb year 2020). The library was made by the immunoSEQ multiplex PCR assay. TCRdb retrieved this table from immuneACCESS and kept in-frame rearrangements only. Not all clones are present; in checked studies, unresolved V genes account for under half, and no reason is known for the remainder. The sample profile shows under 250,000 clones; around three quarters of them were found once. The top ten hold 5.5% to 7% of the sample. Sequenced input: peripheral blood. Receptors originate from a woman in her 70s with acute or convalescent COVID-19.

This clone was observed a few times. The chain joins TRBV27 to TRBJ1-1; 9 nucleotides match TRBD1. The J segment lost 4 bases and the V segment lost 7 bases, leaving 7 bases of the junction unmatched. The CDR3 loop spans 14 amino acids. In germline, CDR1 is MNHEY, CDR2 SMNVEV (reference sequence). The CDR3 coding sequence is TGTGCCAGCACCCTCCGACAGGGGGGCACTGAAGCTTTCTTT. Translating gives CASTLRQGGTEAFF.

The rearrangement links TRBV5-1 to TRBJ2-1; possibly TRBD1 for D (6 bases). From germline, CDR1 is SGHRS and CDR2 YFSETQ. There are 16 residues in the CDR3. Trimming shortened V by 3 bases and J by 0 bases, and 13 bases separated the two germline ends. The CDR3: CASSSAGTYSYNEQFF. The CDR3 coding sequence is TGCGCCAGCAGCTCGGCCGGGACATACTCCTACAATGAGCAGTTCTTC. The full variable domain, in which reference TRBV5-1 and TRBJ2-1 provide the parts outside the CDR3, is KAGVTQTPRYLIKTRGQQVTLSCSPISGHRSVSWYQQTPGQGLQFLFEYFSETQRNKGNFPGRFSGRQFSNSRSEMNVSTLELGDSALYLCASSSAGTYSYNEQFFGPGTRLTVL.

This clone was seen only once. V usage is TRBV6-1 and J usage is TRBJ2-5; 8 bases line up with TRBD2. With V trimmed by 2 bases and J by 5 bases, 10 bases remained unmatched. Germline assignment: CDR1 MNHNS and CDR2 SASEGT. The CDR3 totals 16 residues. In nucleotides, the CDR3 is TGTGCCAGCAGTGAAACAGCGGGAGTCCCCAAGGAGACCCAGTACTTC. As protein: CASSETAGVPKETQYF.

The chain joins TRBV19 to TRBJ2-7, with D possibly being TRBD2 (5 bases). This CDR3 has 14 residues. Between the trimmed V and J ends, which lost 5 bases and 2 bases, there was a span of 13 bases. From germline, CDR1 is LNHDA and CDR2 SQIVND (reference sequence). CDR3: CASSGEGYTYEQYF. CDR3 sequence (DNA): TGTGCCAGTAGTGGAGAGGGATATACCTACGAGCAGTACTTC.

V usage is TRBV7-9 and J usage is TRBJ2-5; the D is unclear. With 5 bases removed from V and 3 bases from J, the gap between germline ends came to 4 bases. The CDR3 runs 11 residues. Per germline, CDR1 SEHNR and CDR2 FQNEAQ (reference sequence). For the CDR3, the DNA is TGTGCCAGCAGCCTTAAAGAGACCCAGTACTTC. Translating gives CASSLKETQYF.

The chain combines TRBV28 with TRBJ2-3, with a weak D call TRBD1 (6 bases). The CDR3 loop spans 15 amino acids. Deletions cut 5 bases from V and 2 bases from J, with 14 bases between. Germline CDR1 MDHEN, CDR2 SYDVKM. CDR3 DNA: TGTGCCAGCAGTCTGAGCGGACAGATCACAGATACGCAGTATTTT. Its translation is CASSLSGQITDTQYF.

The V call is TRBV2, the J call TRBJ2-1; 10 nucleotides match TRBD2. Unmatched junction bases numbered 7, after V lost 6 bases and J lost 8 bases. From germline, CDR1 is SNHLY and CDR2 FYNNEI. The CDR3 is made up of 14 amino acids. CDR3: CASRRSGRAHEQFF. The CDR3 coding sequence is TGTGCCAGCAGGAGGAGCGGGAGGGCCCATGAGCAGTTCTTC.

The V gene is TRBV28, the J gene TRBJ1-5; 8 bases are shared with TRBD1. Germline-derived CDR1 and CDR2 are MDHEN and SYDVKM. V lost 6 bases to trimming and J lost 6 bases; unmatched junction nucleotides: 10. CDR3 size: 15 residues. CDR3 in amino acids: CASSRGRGRTQPQHF. The CDR3, as DNA: TGTGCCAGCAGCCGGGGCAGGGGGCGGACTCAGCCCCAGCATTTT. The full variable domain, in which reference TRBV28 and TRBJ1-5 provide the parts outside the CDR3, is DVKVTQSSRYLVKRTGEKVFLECVQDMDHENMFWYRQDPGLGLRLIYFSYDVKMKEKGDIPEGYSVSREKKERFSLILESASTNQTSMYLCASSRGRGRTQPQHFGDGTRLSIL.

The chain has TRBV6-5 and TRBJ1-3, with D tentatively TRBD1 (6 bases). Looked up from germline, CDR1 is MNHEY and CDR2 is SVGAGI. The CDR3 totals 13 residues. Trimming pared 8 bases from V and 2 bases from J, leaving 10 bases between. The CDR3 region has the DNA TGTGCCAGCGGGTCAGGGGCTGGAAACACCATATATTTT. Its protein product is CASGSGAGNTIYF.

The rearrangement uses TRBV6-5 and TRBJ2-1; 10 nucleotides line up with TRBD2. Per the germline V gene, CDR1 is MNHEY and CDR2 is SVGAGI. CDR3 length: 15 residues. The V segment lost 6 bases and the J segment 4 bases; nucleotides outside the gene matches: 6. This chain's CDR3 is CASSETSGYYNEQFF. CDR3 bases: TGTGCCAGCAGCGAGACTAGCGGGTATTACAATGAGCAGTTCTTC.